Reported below is one T cell receptor beta chain. This clone showed up just a few times. Its antigen is still unknown. No base quality values were provided; no much bigger clone lies one nucleotide off. The data are from a study of beta chain features in type 1 diabetes (dated by TCRdb to 2016 to 2019). Some background on the complete study: No differences in mean age, gender distribution, total cell number or subset yield were found between patients and healthy donors. A total of 100 million to 140 million sorted cells were examined across all samples, and the number of cells per subset was strongly correlated with RNA yield. In the study, TCRB repertoires of sorted circulating CD4+ T cell subsets from recently diagnosed type 1 diabetes patients were compared with those of matched healthy donors. Whereas all 30 or so donors provided naive and central memory subsets, regulatory and stem cell-like memory subsets were isolated from just 8 patients and about 8 healthy donors. Beyond this particular receptor, the publication reports: Patients with type 1 diabetes made fewer insertions and deleted more nucleotides at VDJ recombination sites, implying thymic rearrangement abnormalities. Because cDNA rather than genomic DNA was sequenced, highly expressing activated cells could have been over-represented, although no difference in activation and CD3 levels was found between groups. Shorter templates might have been favored by PCR, but patient and control samples were amplified and corrected together, so both groups would have been affected equally by any skew. HLA sub-analyses involved small numbers of individuals, so any influence of HLA type on TCRB rearrangement remained unresolved. A moderate but significant shortening of TCRB CDR3 length was observed in type 1 diabetes patients in all four CD4+ subsets. The naive, central memory and regulatory TCRB repertoires appeared to resemble one another more closely among patients than among healthy donors.

The High Capacity cDNA Reverse Transcription Kit was used to reverse transcribe all of the isolated RNA, meaning that expressed TCRB transcripts were what got sequenced. Deep immunoSEQ sequencing was applied to naive, central memory and regulatory T cell samples, giving an average of roughly 3.5 million total reads per sample. After sorted cells were lysed in RLT buffer, RNA was extracted with DNase-treated RNeasy Micro or Mini kits, with the choice depending on cell number. Each cell subset was processed on its own to prevent cross-contamination, while patient and healthy donor samples were processed together. The immunoSEQ multiplex PCR was used to amplify TCRB sequences from cDNA, yielding 87-bp fragments that span the CDR3 region. Sequencing of the amplicons was performed on the Illumina HiSeq platform. As for the original processing: Synthetic template baselines were used to correct PCR bias computationally, reads within Hamming distance 2 were collapsed, and singletons that could not be merged were discarded. By aligning reads against IMGT, V, D and J genes, CDR3 length, and insertions or deletions at six rearrangement sites were assigned. Within each subset, clonotype counts were normalized to the number of sorted cells before true diversity and Gini coefficients were calculated with the tcR R package. The overlap coefficient, calculated on TCRB nucleotide sequences, was used to quantify repertoire sharing. This is the immuneACCESS table as TCRdb keeps it, with only in-frame sequences that have V and J called. A part of the clones is gone; compared with another copy, unresolved V genes explain less than half, and the rest is unexplained. That table is the source of V, J and clone size, and D and trimming were worked out from the DNA. This sample comprises roughly 150,000 clones, about 7.9% of them detected only once. Of the sample, approximately 0.5% is held by the ten largest clones.

Each donor gave one peripheral blood draw, averaging about 120 mL, which was collected into heparinised tubes. A BD FACSAria II was used to sort naive, central memory, regulatory and stem cell-like memory CD4+ T cells with a panel that included CD45RO, CCR7, CD25, CD127, CD95 and CD27. All sorted populations exceeded 95% purity. PBMCs were separated immediately by Lymphoprep density gradient centrifugation and were stained directly, without being cultured. So that batch effects would be minimized, each experiment stained and sorted samples in pairs, pairing one healthy donor with one patient. Measured from the cysteine to the phenylalanine, the CDR3 is 17 residues long. Of all the DNA, just the CDR3 is kept, 51 bases in frame from base 1. V is trimmed back by 4 bases and J by 7 bases, and the junction contains 14 bases that no gene match accounts for. CDR1 and CDR2, per the germline V gene, are SNHLY and FYNNEI.

This clonotype originated in a young man with type 1 diabetes. The specimen sequenced was central memory CD4+ T cells from blood. The rearrangement joined TRBV2 to TRBJ2-3; the central 10 bases match TRBD2. The CDR3 protein sequence reads: CASSGQREGSYRNTQYF. The nucleotide sequence is TGTGCCAGCAGTGGCCAGCGGGAGGGATCTTACCGAAATACGCAGTATTTT.